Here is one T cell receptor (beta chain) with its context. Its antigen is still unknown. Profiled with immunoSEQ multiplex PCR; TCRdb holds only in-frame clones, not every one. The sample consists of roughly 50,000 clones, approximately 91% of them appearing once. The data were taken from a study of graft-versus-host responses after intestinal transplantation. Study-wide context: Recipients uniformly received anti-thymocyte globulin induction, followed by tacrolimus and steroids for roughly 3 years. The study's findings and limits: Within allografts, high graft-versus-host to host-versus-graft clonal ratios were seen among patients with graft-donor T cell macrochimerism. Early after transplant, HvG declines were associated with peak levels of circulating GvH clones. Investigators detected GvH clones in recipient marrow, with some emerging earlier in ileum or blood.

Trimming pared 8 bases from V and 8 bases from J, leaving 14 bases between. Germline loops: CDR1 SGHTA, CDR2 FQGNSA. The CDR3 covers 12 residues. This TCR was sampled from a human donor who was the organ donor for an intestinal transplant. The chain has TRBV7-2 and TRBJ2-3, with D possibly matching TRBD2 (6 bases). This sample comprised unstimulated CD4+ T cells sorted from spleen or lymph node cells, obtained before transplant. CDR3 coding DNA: TGTGCCAGCCGCTACTCGGAGGGTACGCAGTATTTT. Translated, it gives CASRYSEGTQYF.